This record concerns one T cell receptor beta chain sequence. Antigen specificity is unknown. Amplified TCR beta CDR3 regions came from RNA transcripts. A first-round RT-PCR of the TCR CDR3 used the HTBI primer set. MiXCR, run by TCRdb on the multiplex PCR reads, gives a single entry per CDR3 protein. The sample has about 720,000 distinct CDR3 sequences, around a sixth seen once. The CDR3 runs 17 residues. V gave up 5 bases and J gave up 5 bases; unmatched junction bases: 15. This sample is drawn from a study of T cells in Graves' hyperthyroidism and ophthalmopathy. Study context: Peripheral blood was obtained at initial diagnosis, preceding any treatment. General study results and limits: Separating ophthalmopathy from stable hyperthyroidism was achieved by a 13 V-J model.

Patients between 18 and 65 years old had hyperthyroidism, newly diagnosed and lasting under 2 months. The J gene is TRBJ2-5, the V gene TRBV12-3 or TRBV12-4, with 9 bases that match TRBD1. What was sequenced was blood. This receptor was obtained from a woman between 50 and 59 years old with Graves' hyperthyroidism that later progressed to Graves' ophthalmopathy. The CDR3 nucleotides are TGTGCCAGCAGTGAAGCGCTGACAGGGGGTATACGGGAGACCCAGTACTTC. Translation gives CASSEALTGGIRETQYF.